Sequencing of this TCR beta chain was carried out in a study of Ad26.COV2.S vaccination and SARS-CoV-2 variants. Whole-study findings and limits: Those who received vaccine or placebo ended up with similar non-spike TCR breadth.

Treatment noted: around 19 received Ad26.COV2.S at low or high dose, single or two shots; about five received placebo; per-sample allocation not given. Day 63 following the first vaccine or placebo injection was when the samples were taken. The CDR3 spans 15 residues. CDR1 is MNHEY, CDR2 SVGAGI, per germline. V was clipped by 6 bases and J by 6 bases, with 15 bases between them. In the case of this clone: Its specificity is unknown.

Sequencing was performed with immunoSEQ multiplex PCR; in TCRdb, only in-frame clones are kept and a portion is missing. The sample includes 350,000 to 400,000 clones, roughly nine tenths of them seen just once. Specimen: peripheral blood, collected in a trial of Ad26.COV2.S vaccine versus placebo. J is TRBJ1-6 and V is TRBV6-5; TRBD1 is a possible D gene (6 bases). This receptor was taken from a person aged 18-65 years who received the Ad26.COV2.S COVID-19 vaccine or a placebo. CDR3 nucleotides: TGTGCCAGCAGGGACGGGAGGGGGTTTAATTCACCCCTCCACTTT. Translated, it gives CASRDGRGFNSPLHF.